Presented here are 18 T cell receptor beta chains from one specimen sequenced in a study of technical replicates of blood from a handful of donors. Sequencing was performed with immunoSEQ multiplex PCR; in TCRdb, only in-frame clones are kept and a portion is missing. The sample holds tens of thousands of clones, about 92% seen once. Sample: T cells isolated from PBMCs. Source of these receptors: a human donor in good health.

The rearrangement joins TRBV25-1 to TRBJ2-7; no clear D gene. The CDR3 extends over 11 amino acids. V dropped 4 bases and J dropped 2 bases, with 3 bases sitting between them. Germline CDR1 is MGHDK and CDR2 is SYGVNS. The CDR3 spells CASSATYEQYF. CDR3 DNA sequence: TGTGCCAGCAGTGCCACCTACGAGCAGTACTTC.

As to this clone: An end of the junction does not agree with germline; a read error may underlie this. The chain links TRBV7-9 to TRBJ1-4, with 11 bases aligning to TRBD1. This CDR3 contains 18 residues. The germline V gene encodes CDR1 SEHNR and CDR2 FQNEAQ (reference sequence). CDR3 region: CASTLGQGAPYANEKLFF. Here the CDR3 DNA reads TGTGCCAGCACCTTAGGACAGGGGGCCCCTTATGCTAATGAAAAACTGTTTTTT.

The chain recombines TRBV9 with TRBJ1-1; weak D call: TRBD1 (6 bases). Trimming cost V 4 bases and J 3 bases, with 16 bases left between them. CDR1 SGDLS and CDR2 YYNGEE come from the germline V gene. CDR3 length: 15 amino acids. The chain's CDR3 is CASSPRTDPYTEAFF. The CDR3 DNA follows: TGTGCCAGCAGCCCACGGACAGACCCTTACACTGAAGCTTTCTTT.

The CDR3 loop is CASSQDLAGYTDTQYF. CDR3 sequence (DNA): TGCGCCAGCAGCCAAGATTTAGCGGGCTATACAGATACGCAGTATTTT. The J gene is TRBJ2-3, the V gene TRBV4-3, with 7 bases that match TRBD2. From germline, CDR1 is LGHNA and CDR2 YSLEER. J was trimmed by 3 bases and V by 0 bases; bases with no gene match: 6. There are 16 residues in the CDR3.

The chain has TRBV19 and TRBJ1-1, with TRBD1 as a possible D gene (6 bases). Between the trimmed V and J ends, which lost 3 bases and 11 bases, there was a span of 19 bases. CDR1 and CDR2 from the germline V gene are LNHDA and SQIVND (reference sequence). This CDR3 has 14 amino acids. The chain's CDR3 is CASSIRGGAVWAFF. CDR3 nucleotide sequence: TGTGCCAGTAGTATTAGGGGGGGGGCGGTCTGGGCTTTCTTT.

Only one count was recorded for this clone. V and J are TRBV6-5 and TRBJ2-1; 8 bases align to TRBD2. J gave up 0 bases and V 4 bases, and 5 bases lay outside the gene matches. Germline CDR1 MNHEY, CDR2 SVGAGI. The CDR3 is made up of 16 amino acids. The DNA of the CDR3 is TGTGCCAGCAGTTCATCCGGGACTAGCTCCTACAATGAGCAGTTCTTC. Translated: CASSSSGTSSYNEQFF.

V is TRBV7-9 and J is TRBJ2-5; 7 nucleotides agree with TRBD2. Trimming at V came to 8 bases and at J to 3 bases, leaving 0 bases not matched to a gene. The germline V gene has CDR1 SEHNR and CDR2 FQNEAQ (reference sequence). This CDR3 contains 11 residues. The CDR3 DNA reads as TGTGCCAGCGGGGGGGAAGAGACCCAGTACTTC. This codes for CASGGEETQYF.

The J gene is TRBJ1-1, the V gene TRBV28, with 8 bases aligning to TRBD1. The CDR3 sequence is 14 residues long. J gave up 5 bases and V 6 bases, and 8 bases lay outside the gene matches. In germline, CDR1 is MDHEN, CDR2 SYDVKM. The CDR3 is CASRFQGARTEAFF. The CDR3 DNA reads as TGTGCCAGCAGGTTTCAGGGGGCTAGAACTGAAGCTTTCTTT.

The V and J genes are TRBV4-1 and TRBJ1-1; a possible D gene is TRBD1 (6 bases). Trimming stripped 1 base from V and 4 bases from J, with 7 bases between. The germline V gene has CDR1 MGHRA and CDR2 YSYEKL. The CDR3 is 13 residues long. CDR3 in DNA: TGCGCCAGCAGCCAAGTGGGGGCCACTGAAGCTTTCTTT. The encoded protein is CASSQVGATEAFF.

The J gene is TRBJ2-5, the V gene TRBV9; 9 nucleotides match TRBD1. In germline, CDR1 is SGDLS, CDR2 YYNGEE. V lost 3 bases to trimming and J lost 4 bases; unmatched junction nucleotides: 4. The CDR3 totals 14 residues. The CDR3 nucleotides read TGTGCCAGCAGCGACCTGGACAGGGGAGAGACCCAGTACTTC. It translates to CASSDLDRGETQYF.

This chain joins TRBV20-1 and TRBJ2-7, with D unresolved. The V gene lost 4 bases and the J gene lost 5 bases, with 6 bases spanning the gap. Looked up from germline, CDR1 is DFQATT and CDR2 is SNEGSKA (reference sequence). The length of the CDR3 is 10 residues. CDR3 nucleotides: TGCAGTGCTATGGCTCACGAGCAGTACTTC. Its protein is CSAMAHEQYF.

CDR3 bases: TGTGCCAGCAGCGTGATCGGGACTAGCGGGTCTGAGCAGTACTTC. This translates into CASSVIGTSGSEQYF. The chain is built from TRBV9 and TRBJ2-7; 12 bases line up with TRBD2. CDR1 is SGDLS, CDR2 YYNGEE, per germline. CDR3 size: 15 residues. V was pared by 2 bases and J by 7 bases, with 7 bases of the junction left unmatched.

The chain uses TRBV5-5 and TRBJ1-5; D is uncertain. Trimming cost V 2 bases and J 4 bases, with 19 bases left between them. The germline gives CDR1 SGHKS, CDR2 YYEKEE (reference sequence). The CDR3 runs 17 residues. CDR3 nucleotides: TGTGCCAGCAGCTTAGAAGCAGGAACAGCTCCGAATCAGCCCCAGCATTTT. This translates into CASSLEAGTAPNQPQHF.

The chain carries TRBV4-1 and TRBJ2-1, with 10 bases aligning to TRBD2. CDR3 length equals 16 residues. From germline, CDR1 is MGHRA and CDR2 YSYEKL. The junction had 7 bases not matched to a gene; V was cut back by 4 bases and J by 4 bases. CDR3 nucleotides: TGCGCCAGCAGCCTCCGGACTAGCGGACATTACAATGAGCAGTTCTTC. As protein: CASSLRTSGHYNEQFF.

This clone came up once. V is TRBV6-5 and J is TRBJ1-4; D call uncertain. The CDR3 runs 15 residues. Germline-derived CDR1 and CDR2 are MNHEY and SVGAGI. Trimming shortened V by 2 bases and J by 7 bases, and 14 bases separated the two germline ends. The CDR3 DNA reads as TGTGCCAGCAGTTACAGTGGGAGGGTTGGTGAAAAACTGTTTTTT. Amino acid sequence: CASSYSGRVGEKLFF.

J is TRBJ1-1 and V is TRBV20-1, with D hard to call. The V end lost 1 base, the J end lost 12 bases, and 6 bases lay between the germline ends. The germline CDR1 and CDR2 sequences are DFQATT and SNEGSKA (reference sequence). The CDR3 covers 9 residues. DNA of the CDR3: TGCAGTGCTAGAGGGCCTCCTTTCTTT. Protein sequence: CSARGPPFF.

The CDR3 loop is CASSDRTGVLYSNQPQHF. Here the CDR3 DNA reads TGTGCCAGTAGTGACCGGACAGGGGTTCTGTATAGCAATCAGCCCCAGCATTTT. The chain combines TRBV19 with TRBJ1-5, with 9 positions matching TRBD1. V was clipped by 5 bases and J by 0 bases; unmatched bases: 11. The CDR3 is 18 residues long. Germline CDR1 and CDR2: LNHDA and SQIVND (reference sequence).

The chain recombines TRBV6-5 with TRBJ1-1, with 10 bases that match TRBD1. The V and J ends lost 0 bases and 10 bases, in that order; junction bases with no gene match: 8. Germline CDR1 is MNHEY and CDR2 is SVGAGI. The CDR3 is 15 amino acids. In DNA, the CDR3 is TGTGCCAGCAGTTACTCGTCTGGGACAGGGGCAGGAGCTTTCTTT. This translates into CASSYSSGTGAGAFF.